One and the same sample provided the 18 T cell receptor beta chains below, sequenced in a study of CXCR3-negative and CXCR3-positive naive CD8 T cells (dated by TCRdb to about 2019). Instrument used: NextSeq 550. The Human TCR Profiling Kit (MiLaboratory) was used to prepare UMI-labeled 5' RACE TRB cDNA libraries. TCRdb reprocessed the reads into one record per CDR3 protein sequence, lacking DNA. This sample's clone table shows approximately 53,000 distinct CDR3 sequences. Around 24% of the sample belongs to the ten largest clones. Sequences were obtained from memory CD8+ T cells from blood. The cell subset or site label corresponds to: conventional CD8+ memory T cells (TMEM), sorted as controls. These receptors all stem from a human donor in good health. Some clones in this sample may be carry-over from other donors' samples.

The chain links TRBV7-9 to TRBJ2-7. Looked up from germline, CDR1 is SEHNR and CDR2 is FQNEAQ (reference sequence). The CDR3 sequence is 14 residues long. This CDR3 reads CASSLVPGSYEQYF.

V and J are TRBV18 and TRBJ2-5; TCRdb gives TRBD2 as the D gene, but with no DNA this cannot be confirmed. Germline lookup yields CDR1 KGHSH and CDR2 LQKENI. This CDR3 contains 15 residues. Here the CDR3 reads CASSRGLADQETQYF.

This rearrangement joins TRBV18 to TRBJ1-1; the TCRdb D gene call, TRBD1, has no DNA to confirm it. The germline CDR1 and CDR2 sequences are KGHSH and LQKENI. CDR3 size: 12 residues. Here the CDR3 reads CASSPARDQAFF.

The chain joins TRBV4-1 to TRBJ2-5. The CDR3 loop spans 15 amino acids. Germline V gene data show CDR1 as MGHRA and CDR2 as YSYEKL. CDR3 in amino acids: CASSQVWQGQETQYF.

This sequence joins TRBV4-3 and TRBJ2-5; TCRdb lists TRBD1, though no DNA is available to test this call. The germline V gene encodes CDR1 LGHNA and CDR2 YSLEER. CDR3 length: 15 amino acids. CDR3 loop: CASSQDRRGEETQYF.

The chain has TRBV20-1 and TRBJ2-7; TCRdb outputs TRBD2, but without DNA this stays unchecked. The CDR3 loop spans 13 amino acids. Germline values: CDR1 DFQATT, CDR2 SNEGSKA (reference sequence). This CDR3 is CSAGSGSGYEQYF.

The chain links TRBV27 to TRBJ2-3; TCRdb returns TRBD1, unconfirmable since there is no DNA. The CDR3 extends over 13 amino acids. Germline values: CDR1 MNHEY, CDR2 SMNVEV (reference sequence). The CDR3 is CASSPPTGSTQYF.

The chain is built from TRBV12-3 or TRBV12-4 and TRBJ2-1; TCRdb gives TRBD2 as the D gene, but with no DNA this cannot be confirmed. CDR3 length: 16 residues. The CDR3 loop reads CASSLAGGRADREQFF.

The chain employs TRBV19 and TRBJ2-5; TCRdb's D call, TRBD2, is unchecked because there is no DNA. Germline-derived CDR1 and CDR2 are LNHDA and SQIVND (reference sequence). The CDR3 covers 19 residues. CDR3 amino acids: CASSRSSGLAGWLGETQYF.

The chain has TRBV7-9 and TRBJ2-7; no DNA is available, so the TRBD1 call from TCRdb remains unchecked. The V gene's germline CDR1 is SEHNR and CDR2 FQNEAQ (reference sequence). This CDR3 comprises 14 residues. The CDR3 sequence: CASSFGGQGYEQYF. The full variable domain, completed using reference TRBV7-9 and TRBJ2-7, is DTGVSQNPRHKITKRGQNVTFRCDPISEHNRLYWYRQTLGQGPEFLTYFQNEAQLEKSRLLSDRFSAERPKGSFSTLEIQRTEQGDSAMYLCASSFGGQGYEQYFGPGTRLTVT.

CDR3: CSAPTRGEQYF. The rearrangement uses TRBV20-1 and TRBJ2-7; TCRdb reports TRBD1, a call that lacks DNA to check it against. This CDR3 comprises 11 residues. Germline CDR1 and CDR2: DFQATT and SNEGSKA (reference sequence).

The rearrangement links TRBV7-8 to TRBJ1-1; TCRdb lists TRBD1, though no DNA is available to test this call. The CDR3 length is 13 residues. Per germline, CDR1 SGHVS and CDR2 FQNEAQ. CDR3 amino acids: CASSLGQGAEAFF.

This rearrangement joins TRBV2 to TRBJ2-5. The CDR3 is 13 residues long. Germline V gene data show CDR1 as SNHLY and CDR2 as FYNNEI. CDR3 in amino acids: CASRDRVQETQYF.

The V call is TRBV28, the J call TRBJ2-6; TCRdb reports TRBD1, a call that lacks DNA to check it against. CDR3 length: 18 amino acids. Germline values: CDR1 MDHEN, CDR2 SYDVKM. The CDR3 spells CASSGRTGNISGANVLTF.

The CDR3 loop is CASSFGGTYNEQFF. The J gene is TRBJ2-1, the V gene TRBV7-2; TCRdb lists TRBD1, though no DNA is available to test this call. This CDR3 comprises 14 residues. Germline CDR1 SGHTA, CDR2 FQGNSA.

V usage is TRBV27 and J usage is TRBJ1-1; TCRdb indicates TRBD1, and absent DNA this call remains unverified. Germline lookup yields CDR1 MNHEY and CDR2 SMNVEV (reference sequence). The CDR3 extends over 16 amino acids. The CDR3 reads CASSLGVRGVGTEAFF.

The chain is built from TRBV6-5 and TRBJ2-1; TCRdb names TRBD1, which stays unverified in the absence of DNA. The CDR3 length is 15 residues. Germline values: CDR1 MNHEY, CDR2 SVGAGI. The CDR3 sequence: CASSYSDRVYNEQFF.

The V and J genes are TRBV19 and TRBJ2-5; with no DNA, the TCRdb D assignment of TRBD1 cannot be verified. Germline assignment: CDR1 LNHDA and CDR2 SQIVND (reference sequence). CDR3 length: 15 residues. The CDR3 is CASSLGQAAQETQYF.